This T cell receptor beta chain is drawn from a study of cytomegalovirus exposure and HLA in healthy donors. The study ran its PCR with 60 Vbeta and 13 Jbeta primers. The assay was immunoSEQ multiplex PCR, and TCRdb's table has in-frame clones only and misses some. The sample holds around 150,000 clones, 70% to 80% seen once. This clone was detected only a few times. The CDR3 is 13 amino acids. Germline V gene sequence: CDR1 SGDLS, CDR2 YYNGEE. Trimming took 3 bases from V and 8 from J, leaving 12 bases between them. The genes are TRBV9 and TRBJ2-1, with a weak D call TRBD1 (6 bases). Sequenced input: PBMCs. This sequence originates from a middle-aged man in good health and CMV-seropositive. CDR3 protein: CASSGTGIHEQFF. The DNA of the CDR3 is TGTGCCAGCAGCGGTACAGGGATCCATGAGCAGTTCTTC.